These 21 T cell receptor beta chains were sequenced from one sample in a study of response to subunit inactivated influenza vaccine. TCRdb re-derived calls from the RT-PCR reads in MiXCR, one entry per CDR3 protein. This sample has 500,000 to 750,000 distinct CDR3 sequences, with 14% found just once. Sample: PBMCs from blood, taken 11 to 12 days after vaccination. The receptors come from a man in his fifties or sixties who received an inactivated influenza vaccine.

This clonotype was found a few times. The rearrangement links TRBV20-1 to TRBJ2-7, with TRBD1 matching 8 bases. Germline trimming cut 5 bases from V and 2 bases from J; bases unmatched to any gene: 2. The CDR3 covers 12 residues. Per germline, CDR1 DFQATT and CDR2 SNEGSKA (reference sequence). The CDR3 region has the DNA TGCAGTGCTGGGACAGGTCCCTACGAGCAGTACTTC. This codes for CSAGTGPYEQYF.

CDR3 loop: CASSLDGTSGGQETQYF. CDR3 coding DNA: TGCGCCAGCAGCTTGGACGGGACTAGCGGGGGGCAAGAGACCCAGTACTTC. The J gene is TRBJ2-5, the V gene TRBV5-1; TRBD2 aligns across 15 bases. This CDR3 is 17 amino acids long. Looked up from germline, CDR1 is SGHRS and CDR2 is YFSETQ. Trimming at V came to 0 bases and at J to 2 bases, leaving 2 bases not matched to a gene.

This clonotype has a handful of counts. The CDR3 nucleotides are TGTGCCAGCACCCCCCGGGGGCATACAGATACGCAGTATTTT. It codes for CASTPRGHTDTQYF. V usage is TRBV12-3 or TRBV12-4 and J usage is TRBJ2-3; D may match TRBD1 or TRBD2 (6 bases each). This CDR3 region has 14 residues. V lost 7 bases to trimming and J lost 3 bases, with 14 bases between them.

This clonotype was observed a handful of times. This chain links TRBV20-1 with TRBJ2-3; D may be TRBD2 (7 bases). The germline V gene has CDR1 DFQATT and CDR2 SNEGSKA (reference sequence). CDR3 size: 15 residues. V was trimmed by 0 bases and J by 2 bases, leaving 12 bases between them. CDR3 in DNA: TGCAGTGCTAGAGATGAGGCGGGGGCCACAGATACGCAGTATTTT. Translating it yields CSARDEAGATDTQYF.

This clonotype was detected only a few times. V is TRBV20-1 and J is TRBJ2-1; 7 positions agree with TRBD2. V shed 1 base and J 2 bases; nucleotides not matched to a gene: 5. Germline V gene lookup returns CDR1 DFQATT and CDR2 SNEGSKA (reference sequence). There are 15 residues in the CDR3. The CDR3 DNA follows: TGCAGTGCTAGAGTAGCGGGTCTCACCTACAATGAGCAGTTCTTC. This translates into CSARVAGLTYNEQFF.

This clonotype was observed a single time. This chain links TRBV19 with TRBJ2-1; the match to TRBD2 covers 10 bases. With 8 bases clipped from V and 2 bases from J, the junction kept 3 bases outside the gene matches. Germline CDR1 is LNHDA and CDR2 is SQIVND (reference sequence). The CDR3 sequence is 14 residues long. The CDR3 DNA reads TGTGCCAGTGGAACTAGCGGGACCTACAATGAGCAGTTCTTC. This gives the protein CASGTSGTYNEQFF.

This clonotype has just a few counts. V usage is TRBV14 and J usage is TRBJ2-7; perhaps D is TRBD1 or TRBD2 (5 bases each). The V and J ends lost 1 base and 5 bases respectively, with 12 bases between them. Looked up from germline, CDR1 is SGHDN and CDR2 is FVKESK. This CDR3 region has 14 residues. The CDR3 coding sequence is TGTGCCAGCAGCCAAGGTGGGGGTCGCGACGAGCAGTACTTC. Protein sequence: CASSQGGGRDEQYF.

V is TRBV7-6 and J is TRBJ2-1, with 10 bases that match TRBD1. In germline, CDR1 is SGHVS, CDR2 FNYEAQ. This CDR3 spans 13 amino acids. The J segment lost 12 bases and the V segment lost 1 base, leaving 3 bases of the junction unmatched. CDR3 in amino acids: CASSLGTGGRQFF. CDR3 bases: TGTGCCAGCAGCTTAGGGACAGGGGGTCGGCAGTTCTTC.

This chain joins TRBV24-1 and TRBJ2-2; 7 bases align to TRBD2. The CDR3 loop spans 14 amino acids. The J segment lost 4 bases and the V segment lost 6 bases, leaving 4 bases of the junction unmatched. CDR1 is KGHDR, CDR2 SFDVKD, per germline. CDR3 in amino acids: CATSSGASTGELFF. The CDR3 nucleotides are TGTGCCACCAGTAGCGGGGCAAGCACCGGGGAGCTGTTTTTT.

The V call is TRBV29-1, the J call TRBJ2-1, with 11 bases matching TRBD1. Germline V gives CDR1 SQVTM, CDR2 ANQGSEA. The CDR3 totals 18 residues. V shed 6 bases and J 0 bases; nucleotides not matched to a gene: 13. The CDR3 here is CSVTRDRGALSSYNEQFF. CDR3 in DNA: TGCAGCGTAACTCGGGACAGGGGGGCCTTGAGCTCCTACAATGAGCAGTTCTTC.

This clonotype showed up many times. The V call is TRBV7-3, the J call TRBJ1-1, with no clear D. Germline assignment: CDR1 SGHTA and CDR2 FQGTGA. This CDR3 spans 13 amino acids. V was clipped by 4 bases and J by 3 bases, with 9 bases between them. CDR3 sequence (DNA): TGTGCCAGCAGCTCGCGAGGGTACACTGAAGCTTTCTTT. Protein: CASSSRGYTEAFF.

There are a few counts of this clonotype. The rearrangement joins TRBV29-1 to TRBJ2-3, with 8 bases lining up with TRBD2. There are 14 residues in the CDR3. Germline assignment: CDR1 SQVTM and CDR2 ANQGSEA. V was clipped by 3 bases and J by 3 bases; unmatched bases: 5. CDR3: CSVEGSGSTDTQYF. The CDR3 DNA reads TGCAGCGTTGAGGGGAGCGGGAGTACAGATACGCAGTATTTT.

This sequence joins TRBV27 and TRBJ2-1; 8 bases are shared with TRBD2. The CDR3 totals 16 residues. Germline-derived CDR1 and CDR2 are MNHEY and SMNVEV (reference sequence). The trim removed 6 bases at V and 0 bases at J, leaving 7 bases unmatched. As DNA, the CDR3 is TGTGCCAGCAGAGGTAGCGGGATGAGCTCCTACAATGAGCAGTTCTTC. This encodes CASRGSGMSSYNEQFF.

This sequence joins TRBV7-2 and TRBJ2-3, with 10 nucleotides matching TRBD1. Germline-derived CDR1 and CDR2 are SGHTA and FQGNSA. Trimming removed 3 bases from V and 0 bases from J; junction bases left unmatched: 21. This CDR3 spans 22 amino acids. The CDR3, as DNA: TGTGCCAGCAGCTTTTCTCGACCACCCGGAGGGACAGGGGAATTAAGCACAGATACGCAGTATTTT. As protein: CASSFSRPPGGTGELSTDTQYF.

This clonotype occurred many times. The DNA for the CDR3 is TGTGCCAGCAGCCAAGTAGGCGGGACTAGGCCCTACGAGCAGTACTTC. Protein sequence: CASSQVGGTRPYEQYF. The V call is TRBV4-2, the J call TRBJ2-7; TRBD2 matches 8 bases. CDR3 length: 16 residues. After removal of 1 base from V and 2 bases from J, the junction contained 7 bases not matched to a gene. CDR1 is LGHNA and CDR2 is YNFKEQ in the germline V gene.

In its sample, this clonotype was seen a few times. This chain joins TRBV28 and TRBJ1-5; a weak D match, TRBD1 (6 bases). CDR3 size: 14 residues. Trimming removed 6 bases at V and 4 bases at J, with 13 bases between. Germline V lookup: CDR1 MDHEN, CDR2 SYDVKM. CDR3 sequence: CASSLGDKNQPQHF. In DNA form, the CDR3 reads TGTGCCAGCAGCCTAGGGGACAAGAATCAGCCCCAGCATTTT. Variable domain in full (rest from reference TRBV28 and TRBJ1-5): DVKVTQSSRYLVKRTGEKVFLECVQDMDHENMFWYRQDPGLGLRLIYFSYDVKMKEKGDIPEGYSVSREKKERFSLILESASTNQTSMYLCASSLGDKNQPQHFGDGTRLSIL.

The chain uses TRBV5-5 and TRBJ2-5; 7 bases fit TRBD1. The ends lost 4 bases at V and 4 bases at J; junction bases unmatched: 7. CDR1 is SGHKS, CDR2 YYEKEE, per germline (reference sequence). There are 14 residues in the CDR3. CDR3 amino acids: CASSGDRVIETQYF. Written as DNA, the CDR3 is TGTGCCAGCAGCGGCGACAGGGTGATAGAGACCCAGTACTTC.

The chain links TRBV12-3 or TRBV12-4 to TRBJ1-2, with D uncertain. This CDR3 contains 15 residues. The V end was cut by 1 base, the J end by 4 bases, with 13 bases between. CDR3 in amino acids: CASSLGADPSYGYTF. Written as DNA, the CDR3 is TGTGCCAGCAGTTTAGGGGCAGACCCATCCTATGGCTACACCTTC.

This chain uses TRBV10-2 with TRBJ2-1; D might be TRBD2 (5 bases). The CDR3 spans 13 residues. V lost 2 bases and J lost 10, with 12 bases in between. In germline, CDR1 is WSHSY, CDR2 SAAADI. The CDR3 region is CASSEDSVREQFF. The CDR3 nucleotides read TGCGCCAGCAGTGAGGATAGCGTCAGGGAGCAGTTCTTC.

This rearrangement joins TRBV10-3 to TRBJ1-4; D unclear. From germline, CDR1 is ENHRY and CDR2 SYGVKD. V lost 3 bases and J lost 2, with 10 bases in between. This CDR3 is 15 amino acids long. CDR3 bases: TGTGCCATCAGTGACATCCGGGCCACTAATGAAAAACTGTTTTTT. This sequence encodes CAISDIRATNEKLFF.

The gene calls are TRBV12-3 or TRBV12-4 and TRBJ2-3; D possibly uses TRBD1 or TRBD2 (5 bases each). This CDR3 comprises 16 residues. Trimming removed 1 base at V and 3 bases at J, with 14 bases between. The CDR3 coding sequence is TGTGCCAGCAGTTTAGGGTGGGGGACCCTTACAGATACGCAGTATTTT. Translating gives CASSLGWGTLTDTQYF.